The 14 T cell receptor beta chains below all came from one sample that was sequenced in a study of cytomegalovirus exposure and HLA in healthy donors. It was with 60 Vbeta and 13 Jbeta primers that the PCR ran. Only in-frame clones appear in the TCRdb table, and some are missing; sequencing was by immunoSEQ multiplex PCR. The sample shows more than 95,000 clones, around 73% of them seen only once. Sequenced: PBMCs. The source of these receptors is a man in his fifties or sixties in good health and CMV-seropositive.

About this clone itself: A single base separates this from a much larger clone, so it may be a read error. J is TRBJ2-3 and V is TRBV7-9; no firm D call. CDR3 size: 15 residues. Trimming shortened V by 3 bases and J by 0 bases, and 10 bases separated the two germline ends. CDR1 is SEHNR and CDR2 is FQNEAQ in the germline V gene (reference sequence). CDR3 nucleotide sequence: TGTGCCAGCAGCTTTTCCACTACTAGCACAGATACGCAGTATTTT. This encodes CASSFSTTSTDTQYF.

The chain is built from TRBV6-6 and TRBJ1-5, with a weak D call TRBD1 (6 bases). The V end lost 8 bases, the J end lost 3 bases, and 17 bases lay between the germline ends. The CDR3 loop spans 15 amino acids. The V gene's germline CDR1 is MNHNY and CDR2 SVGAGI (reference sequence). In DNA, the CDR3 is TGTGCCAGCCTACTATGGGGGCGCGACAATCAGCCCCAGCATTTT. Translation gives CASLLWGRDNQPQHF.

The CDR3 spells CAIYSTGRNTEAFF. CDR3 coding DNA: TGTGCCATCTATAGTACGGGGAGAAATACTGAAGCTTTCTTT. V gene TRBV6-1 combines with J gene TRBJ1-1; no clear D gene. The CDR3 runs 14 residues. Deletions cut 10 bases from V and 5 bases from J, with 20 bases between. Germline assignment: CDR1 MNHNS and CDR2 SASEGT.

CDR3 sequence: CASSPGLISTDTQYF. The DNA for the CDR3 is TGTGCCAGCAGCCCCGGACTGATTAGCACAGATACGCAGTATTTT. This chain links TRBV5-6 with TRBJ2-3; D perhaps matches TRBD2 (5 bases). Trimming removed 4 bases from V and 0 bases from J, with 12 bases in between. The CDR3 consists of 15 residues. Germline V gene sequence: CDR1 SGHDT, CDR2 YYEEEE.

V is TRBV5-1 and J is TRBJ2-4; D perhaps matches TRBD1 (7 bases). The ends were cut back, 0 bases at V and 9 bases at J, with 16 bases in the middle. The germline V gene has CDR1 SGHRS and CDR2 YFSETQ. The CDR3 consists of 15 residues. Written as DNA, the CDR3 is TGCGCCAGCAGCTTGGGCCAGGGGGGAGAAAGCATTCAGTACTTC. Amino acids: CASSLGQGGESIQYF.

The J gene is TRBJ2-2, the V gene TRBV11-2, with 7 bases matching TRBD1. Germline CDR1 is SGHAT and CDR2 is FQNNGV. The CDR3 has 15 residues. V was clipped by 3 bases and J by 3 bases; unmatched bases: 4. The CDR3 DNA reads TGTGCCAGCAGCTTTAGGGGGCTGGACACCGGGGAGCTGTTTTTT. It encodes CASSFRGLDTGELFF.

This clone occurred a few times. CDR3 nucleotide sequence: TGTGCCAGCAGTGAAATCCGGGGAACTGAAGCTTTCTTT. This gives the protein CASSEIRGTEAFF. The chain carries TRBV6-1 and TRBJ1-1, with D unresolved. CDR1 and CDR2 (germline): MNHNS, SASEGT. V was shortened by 2 bases and J by 5 bases, with 9 bases between the two germline ends. The CDR3 contains 13 residues.

V and J are TRBV7-2 and TRBJ2-7; 7 bases fit TRBD2. Per the germline V gene, CDR1 is SGHTA and CDR2 is FQGNSA. The CDR3 runs 15 residues. Trimming cost V 2 bases and J 3 bases; bases outside gene matches: 7. CDR3 nucleotides: TGTGCCAGCAGCTTAATCGGGGGAGGGAACTACGAGCAGTACTTC. It translates to CASSLIGGGNYEQYF.

This clone was observed a few times. The chain combines TRBV5-6 with TRBJ1-1; TRBD1 agrees at 9 bases. The CDR3 has 14 residues. Germline V gene data show CDR1 as SGHDT and CDR2 as YYEEEE. Trimming removed 0 bases from V and 4 bases from J; junction bases left unmatched: 1. CDR3 coding DNA: TGTGCCAGCAGCTTGGGACAGGGGGGCACTGAAGCTTTCTTT. Protein product: CASSLGQGGTEAFF. Together with reference TRBV5-6 and TRBJ1-1, the CDR3 gives the full variable domain: DAGVTQSPTHLIKTRGQQVTLRCSPKSGHDTVSWYQQALGQGPQFIFQYYEEEERQRGNFPDRFSGHQFPNYSSELNVNALLLGDSALYLCASSLGQGGTEAFFGQGTRLTVV.

A word on this clone: Additional DNA sequences in this sample encode the identical CDR3. V is TRBV30 and J is TRBJ2-3; a weak D match, TRBD2 (6 bases). V gave up 0 bases and J gave up 4 bases, with 8 bases separating them. The germline V gene has CDR1 GTSNPN and CDR2 SVGIG (reference sequence). CDR3 size: 13 residues. CDR3 DNA sequence: TGTGCCTGGAGTGTCGGAGGGGCAGATACGCAGTATTTT. This encodes CAWSVGGADTQYF.

This chain uses TRBV27 with TRBJ2-2, with 10 bases matching TRBD1. CDR1 is MNHEY, CDR2 SMNVEV, per germline (reference sequence). V shed 6 bases and J 6 bases; nucleotides not matched to a gene: 7. This CDR3 is 15 amino acids long. Written as DNA, the CDR3 is TGTGCCAGCAGGTCCCGGGACAGGGGCCCCGGGGAGCTGTTTTTT. It codes for CASRSRDRGPGELFF.

This clone was detected only a few times. The chain recombines TRBV10-1 with TRBJ2-7; 7 positions match TRBD2. CDR1 and CDR2 from the germline V gene are WNHNN and SYGVQD (reference sequence). J was trimmed by 3 bases and V by 3 bases; bases with no gene match: 20. CDR3 size: 19 residues. Written as DNA, the CDR3 is TGCGCCAGCAGTGAAGAGGGCCGAAGCTGGGCTAGCGGATTCTACGAGCAGTACTTC. This encodes CASSEEGRSWASGFYEQYF.

This chain uses TRBV29-1 with TRBJ1-4; no firm D call. Trimming shortened V by 4 bases and J by 3 bases, and 3 bases separated the two germline ends. The germline V gene has CDR1 SQVTM and CDR2 ANQGSEA. The CDR3 has 11 amino acids. For the CDR3, the DNA is TGCAGCGTTGCGGCTAATGAAAAACTGTTTTTT. Translated: CSVAANEKLFF.

The chain combines TRBV27 with TRBJ1-4; 9 bases match TRBD1. CDR3 length: 17 amino acids. Losses at the gene ends were 4 bases for V and 8 bases for J; bases not matched to a gene: 14. Germline CDR1 is MNHEY and CDR2 is SMNVEV (reference sequence). The CDR3 bases are TGTGCCAGCAGTTCCAACTCAAGGACAGGGGTGGGAGAAAAACTGTTTTTT. It encodes CASSSNSRTGVGEKLFF.